Following are 25 T cell receptor beta chains from one sample sequenced in a study of T cells after yellow fever vaccination. TCRdb recomputed calls from the 5' RACE reads with MiXCR, one row per CDR3 protein. In the table there are a few thousand distinct CDR3 sequences, roughly 7.5% of which are singletons. The sample here was PBMCs, either bulk or a sorted T-cell subset (CD4+, CD8+, memory, or dextramer-sorted; not recorded which), taken 15 days after the yellow fever booster vaccination. The origin of the receptors is a man aged 25 to 45 who received the YFV17D yellow fever vaccine.

Sample share makes this clonotype medium-sized. The chain uses TRBV25-1 and TRBJ1-3; D is undetermined. The V gene's germline CDR1 is MGHDK and CDR2 SYGVNS. V gave up 4 bases and J gave up 4 bases, with 2 bases separating them. CDR3 length: 11 amino acids. CDR3 sequence: CASSAGNTIYF. CDR3 DNA sequence: TGTGCCAGCAGTGCCGGAAACACCATATATTTT.

The table lists this clonotype with many counts. The chain employs TRBV7-2 and TRBJ2-4, with 7 bases fitting TRBD1. The germline V gene has CDR1 SGHTA and CDR2 FQGNSA. V was pared by 3 bases and J by 8 bases, with 7 bases of the junction left unmatched. The CDR3 loop spans 14 amino acids. CDR3 nucleotide sequence: TGTGCCAGCAGCTTCTCAAGACAGGGCGACATTCAGTACTTC. Protein: CASSFSRQGDIQYF.

This clonotype is medium-sized by share. The chain combines TRBV6-5 with TRBJ1-1; D unclear. CDR3 length equals 17 residues. Germline CDR1 reads MNHEY; CDR2 reads SVGAGI. Trimming cost V 6 bases and J 0 bases, with 20 bases left between them. The chain's CDR3 is CASSQSWTHGMNTEAFF. The CDR3 region has the DNA TGTGCCAGCAGCCAATCCTGGACTCACGGGATGAACACTGAAGCTTTCTTT.

This clonotype has a handful of counts. The chain carries TRBV3-1 and TRBJ2-7, with TRBD2 as a possible D gene (5 bases). The germline V and J ends were trimmed by 3 bases and 2 bases, with 14 bases remaining between them. Germline loops: CDR1 LGHDT, CDR2 YNNKEL (reference sequence). There are 15 residues in the CDR3. The CDR3 DNA is TGTGCCAGCAGCCAGCACCTCCCCGGGACCTACGAGCAGTACTTC. The encoded protein is CASSQHLPGTYEQYF.

By proportion, this clonotype is medium-sized (0.01 to 0.1%). The V call is TRBV6-1, the J call TRBJ2-2, with D maybe TRBD1 (6 bases). The germline V gene has CDR1 MNHNS and CDR2 SASEGT. V lost 4 bases, J lost 3 bases, and 12 bases lay in between. This CDR3 is built from 15 residues. Here the CDR3 DNA reads TGTGCCAGCAGTGGCAGGGGACCGGACACCGGGGAGCTGTTTTTT. Its protein product is CASSGRGPDTGELFF.

This clonotype is labeled as medium-sized (0.01 to 0.1%). The V call is TRBV18, the J call TRBJ1-5; no reliable D call. The CDR3 runs to 15 residues. Trimming removed 6 bases from V and 7 bases from J, with 19 bases in between. Germline CDR1 KGHSH, CDR2 LQKENI. Here the CDR3 reads CASSSGRRVDQPQHF. CDR3 sequence (DNA): TGTGCCAGCTCGTCTGGGCGGCGCGTGGACCAGCCCCAGCATTTT.

By its share, this clonotype is medium-sized. The genes are TRBV20-1 and TRBJ2-5, with 9 bases that match TRBD2. In germline, CDR1 is DFQATT, CDR2 SNEGSKA (reference sequence). There are 12 residues in the CDR3. The trim removed 5 bases at V and 8 bases at J, leaving 6 bases unmatched. CDR3 sequence: CSAQRGGDTQYF. The CDR3 DNA reads as TGCAGTGCTCAACGCGGGGGGGACACCCAGTACTTC.

In its sample, this clonotype is medium-sized. V is TRBV20-1 and J is TRBJ2-1; 15 nucleotides agree with TRBD2. CDR1 and CDR2 (germline): DFQATT, SNEGSKA (reference sequence). The trim removed 6 bases at V and 2 bases at J, leaving 5 bases unmatched. The CDR3 runs 16 residues. The CDR3 loop is CSAPGLAGGTYNEQFF. The CDR3 coding sequence is TGCAGTGCCCCAGGACTAGCGGGAGGGACCTACAATGAGCAGTTCTTC.

In its sample, this clonotype ranks as medium-sized (0.01 to 0.1%). The V and J genes are TRBV25-1 and TRBJ2-7; D ambiguous. The CDR3 totals 11 residues. V was cut by 5 bases and J by 3 bases, with 5 bases left in between. Germline-derived CDR1 and CDR2 are MGHDK and SYGVNS. The CDR3 nucleotides read TGTGCCAGCAGTAAAAACTACGAGCAGTACTTC. It codes for CASSKNYEQYF.

This clonotype is classed as medium-sized. The rearrangement joins TRBV4-1 to TRBJ1-1, with TRBD1 identical over 7 bases. After removal of 3 bases from V and 5 bases from J, the junction contained 6 bases not matched to a gene. This CDR3 comprises 14 residues. From germline, CDR1 is MGHRA and CDR2 YSYEKL. CDR3 residues: CASSQEAQGTEAFF. The CDR3, as DNA: TGCGCCAGCAGCCAGGAAGCACAGGGGACTGAAGCTTTCTTT.

By sample fraction, this clonotype is medium-sized. This sequence joins TRBV12-3 or TRBV12-4 and TRBJ2-7; perhaps TRBD1 as D (5 bases). The CDR3 is 12 residues long. Trimming cost V 4 bases and J 8 bases, with 12 bases left between them. CDR3 in amino acids: CASSSSGLQQYF. DNA of the CDR3: TGTGCCAGCAGTTCGTCAGGGCTCCAGCAGTACTTC.

By proportion, this clonotype is medium-sized (0.01 to 0.1%). The chain combines TRBV20-1 with TRBJ2-1; D is ambiguous. In germline, CDR1 is DFQATT, CDR2 SNEGSKA (reference sequence). CDR3 size: 11 residues. V shed 8 bases and J shed 5 bases, with 10 bases lying between them. CDR3 bases: TGCAGTCTCAGACGGGACAATGAGCAGTTCTTC. Protein: CSLRRDNEQFF.

This clonotype is medium-sized in the sample. V is TRBV4-2 and J is TRBJ2-2; D unclear. The CDR3 runs 13 residues. Germline values: CDR1 LGHNA, CDR2 YNFKEQ. The V gene lost 1 base and the J gene lost 4 bases, with 4 bases spanning the gap. The CDR3 region has the DNA TGTGCCAGCAGCCAAGCCCTCACCGGGGAGCTGTTTTTT. Translated: CASSQALTGELFF.

In this sample, this clonotype turned up many times. The chain recombines TRBV18 with TRBJ2-7; no definite D call. In germline, CDR1 is KGHSH, CDR2 LQKENI. This CDR3 comprises 14 residues. V shed 6 bases and J shed 2 bases, with 14 bases lying between them. Here the CDR3 reads CASSPPEGAYEQYF. CDR3 bases: TGTGCCAGCTCGCCCCCTGAAGGAGCCTACGAGCAGTACTTC.

This clonotype was seen ten or more times. V usage is TRBV3-1 and J usage is TRBJ2-3, with D perhaps TRBD2 (6 bases). The V gene lost 8 bases and the J gene lost 2 bases, with 14 bases spanning the gap. The CDR3 has 14 amino acids. Germline lookup yields CDR1 LGHDT and CDR2 YNNKEL (reference sequence). In DNA form, the CDR3 reads TGTGCCAGCGCCGCTTGGCGGGACACAGATACGCAGTATTTT. Residues: CASAAWRDTDTQYF.

This clonotype was seen many times. The CDR3 here is CASSLGIRDRETNTEAFF. As DNA, the CDR3 is TGTGCCAGCAGTTTAGGAATCCGGGACAGGGAAACGAACACTGAAGCTTTCTTT. The rearrangement joins TRBV12-3 or TRBV12-4 to TRBJ1-1; 9 bases agree with TRBD1. The CDR3 spans 18 residues. Losses at the gene ends were 1 base for V and 1 base for J; bases not matched to a gene: 10.

By sample share, this clonotype is medium-sized. The V gene is TRBV30, the J gene TRBJ2-3; D remains unclear. V was shortened by 2 bases and J by 4 bases, with 13 bases between the two germline ends. The CDR3 has 14 amino acids. Per germline, CDR1 GTSNPN and CDR2 SVGIG (reference sequence). CDR3 DNA sequence: TGTGCCTGGAGTTTAGGTCCACGTGCAGATACGCAGTATTTT. Protein sequence: CAWSLGPRADTQYF.

In its sample, this clonotype ranks as medium-sized (0.01 to 0.1%). J is TRBJ2-5 and V is TRBV20-1; possibly TRBD1 for D (6 bases). The CDR3 has 14 amino acids. Germline V gene data show CDR1 as DFQATT and CDR2 as SNEGSKA (reference sequence). V shed 3 bases and J shed 4 bases, with 15 bases lying between them. The DNA for the CDR3 is TGCAGTGCTAGTGATGGGGGCAACGGAGAGACCCAGTACTTC. It specifies CSASDGGNGETQYF.

In its sample, this clonotype is large. The V and J genes are TRBV28 and TRBJ2-3, with 10 bases aligning to TRBD2. V shed 6 bases, J shed 6 bases, and the junction held 18 bases outside the gene matches. The CDR3 runs to 18 residues. Germline CDR1 and CDR2: MDHEN and SYDVKM. CDR3 bases: TGTGCCAGCAGCACCCTCACGGAGAGAAGCGGGAGGGGGGATACGCAGTATTTT. Protein sequence: CASSTLTERSGRGDTQYF.

This clonotype is labeled as medium-sized. The chain recombines TRBV12-3 or TRBV12-4 with TRBJ2-1, with D possibly matching TRBD2 (6 bases). The CDR3 length is 12 residues. The V end lost 5 bases, the J end lost 7 bases, and 9 bases lay between the germline ends. CDR3 in amino acids: CASSPLANEQFF. The DNA for the CDR3 is TGTGCCAGCAGTCCTCTAGCGAATGAGCAGTTCTTC.

This clonotype is deemed medium-sized. The chain joins TRBV9 to TRBJ2-1; D is unclear. The germline gives CDR1 SGDLS, CDR2 YYNGEE. V lost 3 bases and J lost 5, with 3 bases in between. The CDR3 length is 11 residues. The chain's CDR3 is CASSEDNEQFF. Here the CDR3 DNA reads TGTGCCAGCAGCGAGGACAATGAGCAGTTCTTC.

This clonotype counts as medium-sized. The CDR3 loop is CSASHSGANVLTF. The CDR3 coding sequence is TGCAGCGCTTCTCATTCTGGGGCCAACGTCCTGACTTTC. The rearrangement uses TRBV29-1 and TRBJ2-6, with D unresolved. This CDR3 region has 13 residues. The V and J ends lost 7 bases and 1 base respectively, with 8 bases between them. The V gene's germline CDR1 is SQVTM and CDR2 ANQGSEA.

This clonotype is termed medium-sized (0.01 to 0.1%). V gene TRBV10-2 combines with J gene TRBJ2-2, with 7 bases matching TRBD2. With V trimmed by 6 bases and J by 1 base, 5 bases remained unmatched. Germline V gene lookup returns CDR1 WSHSY and CDR2 SAAADI. There are 15 residues in the CDR3. CDR3 sequence reads: CASRWLAENTGELFF. CDR3 bases: TGCGCCAGCAGGTGGCTAGCGGAGAACACCGGGGAGCTGTTTTTT.

This clonotype ranks as medium-sized. The genes are TRBV20-1 and TRBJ2-5; 9 bases match TRBD2. Germline CDR1 is DFQATT and CDR2 is SNEGSKA (reference sequence). V lost 2 bases and J lost 4; bases outside the gene matches: 11. The length of the CDR3 is 16 residues. The CDR3: CSARSLGSGSPETQYF. CDR3 sequence (DNA): TGCAGTGCTAGATCTCTTGGTAGCGGGAGCCCAGAGACCCAGTACTTC.

By its share, this clonotype is medium-sized (0.01 to 0.1%). The rearrangement links TRBV19 to TRBJ1-2, with D perhaps TRBD1 (6 bases). This CDR3 contains 13 residues. CDR1 is LNHDA, CDR2 SQIVND, per germline (reference sequence). V dropped 6 bases and J dropped 4 bases, with 12 bases sitting between them. The CDR3 loop is CASRRGTFYGYTF. DNA of the CDR3: TGTGCCAGTAGACGAGGGACATTCTATGGCTACACCTTC.